The TCR beta chain described here comes from a study of T-cell reconstitution after alpha-beta-depleted transplantation in children. The library targeted TCRbeta and was prepared with unique molecular identifiers. MiXCR was run by TCRdb on the PCR reads, yielding one entry per CDR3 protein. There are 90,000 to 150,000 distinct CDR3 sequences in the sample; roughly 23% occur only once, and over 9.5% lies in the top ten. This clonotype showed up many times. This CDR3 comprises 19 residues. The ends lost 4 bases at V and 0 bases at J; junction bases unmatched: 11. This sample comprised PBMCs, mostly from graft donor cells, obtained 180 days after TCRalphabeta/CD19-depleted stem cell transplant. The TCR was taken from a male patient aged 2-10 years who had a stem cell transplant for chronic granulomatous disease, so the T cells may come from the graft donor. The rearrangement uses TRBV12-3 or TRBV12-4 and TRBJ2-6; 8 positions match TRBD1. The CDR3 nucleotides are TGTGCCAGCAGTTCCTCGTTGACAGGGGCCCGCTCTGGGGCCAACGTCCTGACTTTC. Translated, it gives CASSSSLTGARSGANVLTF.